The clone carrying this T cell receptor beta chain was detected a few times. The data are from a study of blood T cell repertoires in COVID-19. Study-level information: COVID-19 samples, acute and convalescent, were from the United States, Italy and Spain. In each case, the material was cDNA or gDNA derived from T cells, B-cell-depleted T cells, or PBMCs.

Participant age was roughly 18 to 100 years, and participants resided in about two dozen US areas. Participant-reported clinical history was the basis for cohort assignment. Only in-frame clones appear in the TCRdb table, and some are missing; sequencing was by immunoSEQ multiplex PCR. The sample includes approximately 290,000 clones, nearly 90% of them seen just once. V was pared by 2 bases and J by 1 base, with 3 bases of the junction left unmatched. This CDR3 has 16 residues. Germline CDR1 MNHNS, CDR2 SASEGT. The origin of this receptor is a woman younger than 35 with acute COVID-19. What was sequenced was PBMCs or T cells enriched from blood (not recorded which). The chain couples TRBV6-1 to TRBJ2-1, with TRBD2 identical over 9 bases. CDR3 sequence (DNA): TGTGCCAGCAGTGAATCTAGCGGGATTTCCTACAATGAGCAGTTCTTC. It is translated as CASSESSGISYNEQFF.